This TCR beta chain derives from a study of blood T cell repertoires in COVID-19. Study at large: PBMCs, B-cell-depleted T cells, or T cells were the source of the cDNA or gDNA that made up the material.

With 6 bases removed from V and 4 bases from J, the gap between germline ends came to 19 bases. The CDR3 totals 16 residues. Germline lookup yields CDR1 MNHNY and CDR2 SVGAGI (reference sequence). Original methodology: Scientists estimated how many nucleated cells there were by amplifying reference gene primers. Clones were read by immunoSEQ multiplex PCR, and TCRdb kept only the in-frame ones, dropping some. V, J and clone size are taken as reported in that table, and D and trimming were inferred from the DNA itself. The sample has approximately 180,000 clones; 70% to 90% are singletons. The chain employs TRBV6-6 and TRBJ2-1; possibly TRBD1 for D (6 bases). The clonotype was recovered from an elderly woman with acute or convalescent COVID-19. Source material: peripheral blood. The CDR3: CASSQPQGPGYNEQFF. The CDR3 DNA reads as TGTGCCAGCAGCCAACCACAGGGCCCCGGGTACAATGAGCAGTTCTTC.